This note documents a single T cell receptor (beta chain) sequence. These data come from a study of T cell changes during pregnancy in multiple sclerosis. Libraries were prepared by immunoSEQ multiplex PCR; TCRdb keeps only in-frame clonotypes and omits some of them. The sample holds under 45,000 clones; 90% to 95% are singletons and the top ten take around 6.3%. The V gene's germline CDR1 is LNHDA and CDR2 SQIVND (reference sequence). This CDR3 comprises 14 residues. V gave up 3 bases and J gave up 5 bases, with 13 bases separating them. Sequenced material: CD8+ T cells from peripheral blood mononuclear cells, taken in the third trimester of pregnancy. This receptor was obtained from a female donor with multiple sclerosis, enrolled in a pregnancy study. The chain employs TRBV19 and TRBJ2-5; weak D call: TRBD1 (6 bases). This CDR3 reads CASSIIGGSETQYF. CDR3 nucleotides: TGTGCCAGTAGTATCATAGGGGGTAGTGAGACCCAGTACTTC.